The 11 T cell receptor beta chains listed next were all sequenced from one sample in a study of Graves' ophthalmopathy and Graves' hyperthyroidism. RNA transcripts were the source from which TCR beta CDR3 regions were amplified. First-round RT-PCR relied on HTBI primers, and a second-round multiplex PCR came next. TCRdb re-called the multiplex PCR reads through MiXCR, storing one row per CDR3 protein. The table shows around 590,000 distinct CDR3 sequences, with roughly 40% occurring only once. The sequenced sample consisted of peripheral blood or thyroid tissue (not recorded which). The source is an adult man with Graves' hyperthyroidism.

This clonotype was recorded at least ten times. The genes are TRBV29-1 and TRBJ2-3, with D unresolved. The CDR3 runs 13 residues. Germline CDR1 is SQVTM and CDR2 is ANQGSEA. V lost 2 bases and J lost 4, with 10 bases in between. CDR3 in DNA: TGCAGCGTTGAATACGGGTCTTCAGATACGCAGTATTTT. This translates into CSVEYGSSDTQYF.

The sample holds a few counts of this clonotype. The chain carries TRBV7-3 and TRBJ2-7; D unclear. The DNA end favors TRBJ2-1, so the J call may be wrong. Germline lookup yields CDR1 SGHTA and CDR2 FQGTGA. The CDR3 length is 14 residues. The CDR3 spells CASSLMGPGDEQFF. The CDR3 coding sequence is TGTGCCAGCAGCTTAATGGGCCCTGGAGATGAGCAGTTCTTC.

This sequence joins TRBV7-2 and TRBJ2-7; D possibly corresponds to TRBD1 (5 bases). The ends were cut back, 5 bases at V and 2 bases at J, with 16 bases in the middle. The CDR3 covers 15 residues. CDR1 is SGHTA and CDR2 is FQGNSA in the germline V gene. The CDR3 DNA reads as TGTGCCAGCAGCCAAGACCGGACCAGGGCCTACGAGCAGTACTTC. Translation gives CASSQDRTRAYEQYF.

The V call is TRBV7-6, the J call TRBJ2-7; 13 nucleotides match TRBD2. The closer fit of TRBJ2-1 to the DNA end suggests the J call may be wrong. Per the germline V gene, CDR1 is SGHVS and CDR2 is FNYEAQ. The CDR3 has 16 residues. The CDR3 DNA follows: TGTGCCAGCAGCGTGACTAGCGGGGGGAGCTCCTACGAGCAGTTCTTC. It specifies CASSVTSGGSSYEQFF.

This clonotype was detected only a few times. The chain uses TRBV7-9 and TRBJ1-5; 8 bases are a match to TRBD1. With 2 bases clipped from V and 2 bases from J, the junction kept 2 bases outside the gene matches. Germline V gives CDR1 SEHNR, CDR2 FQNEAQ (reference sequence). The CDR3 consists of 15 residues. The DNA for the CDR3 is TGTGCCAGCAGCTTACCGGGACAGGGCAATCAGCCCCAGCATTTT. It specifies CASSLPGQGNQPQHF.

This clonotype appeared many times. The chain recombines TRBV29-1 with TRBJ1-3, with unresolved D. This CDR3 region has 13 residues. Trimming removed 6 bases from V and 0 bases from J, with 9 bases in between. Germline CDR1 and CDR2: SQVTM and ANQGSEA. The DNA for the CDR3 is TGCAGCGTGGTCCATGGCTCTGGAAACACCATATATTTT. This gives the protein CSVVHGSGNTIYF.

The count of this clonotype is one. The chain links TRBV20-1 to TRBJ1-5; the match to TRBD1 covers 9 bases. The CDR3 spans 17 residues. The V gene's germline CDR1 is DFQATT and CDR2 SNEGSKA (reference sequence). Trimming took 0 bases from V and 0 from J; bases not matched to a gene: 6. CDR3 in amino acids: CSARDGTGSYSNQPQHF. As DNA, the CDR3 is TGCAGTGCTAGAGATGGGACAGGGTCATATAGCAATCAGCCCCAGCATTTT.

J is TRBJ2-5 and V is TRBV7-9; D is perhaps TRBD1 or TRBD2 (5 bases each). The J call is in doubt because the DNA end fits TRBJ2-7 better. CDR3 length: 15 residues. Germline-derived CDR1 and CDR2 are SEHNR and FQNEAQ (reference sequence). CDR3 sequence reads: CASSLLGGRTYEQYF. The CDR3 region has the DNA TGTGCCAGCAGCTTGCTTGGGGGTAGGACCTACGAGCAGTACTTC.

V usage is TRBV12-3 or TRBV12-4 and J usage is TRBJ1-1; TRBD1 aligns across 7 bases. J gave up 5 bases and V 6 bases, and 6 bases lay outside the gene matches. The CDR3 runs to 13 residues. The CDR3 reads CASRTGMWTEAFF. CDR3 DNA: TGTGCCAGCAGGACAGGGATGTGGACTGAAGCTTTCTTT.

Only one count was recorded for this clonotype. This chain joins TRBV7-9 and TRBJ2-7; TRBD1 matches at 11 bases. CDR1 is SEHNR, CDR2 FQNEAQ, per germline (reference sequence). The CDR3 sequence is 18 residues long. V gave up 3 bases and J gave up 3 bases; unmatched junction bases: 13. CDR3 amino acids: CASSFSRTRDRGDYEQYF. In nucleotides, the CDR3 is TGTGCCAGCAGCTTTAGTCGCACCCGGGACAGGGGGGACTACGAGCAGTACTTC.

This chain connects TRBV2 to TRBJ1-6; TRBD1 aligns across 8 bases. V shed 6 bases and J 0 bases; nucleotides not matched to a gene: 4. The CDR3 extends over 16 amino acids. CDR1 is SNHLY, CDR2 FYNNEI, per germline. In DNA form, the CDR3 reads TGTGCCAGCAGCTTGACAGGGGCCTCCTATAATTCACCCCTCCACTTT. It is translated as CASSLTGASYNSPLHF.